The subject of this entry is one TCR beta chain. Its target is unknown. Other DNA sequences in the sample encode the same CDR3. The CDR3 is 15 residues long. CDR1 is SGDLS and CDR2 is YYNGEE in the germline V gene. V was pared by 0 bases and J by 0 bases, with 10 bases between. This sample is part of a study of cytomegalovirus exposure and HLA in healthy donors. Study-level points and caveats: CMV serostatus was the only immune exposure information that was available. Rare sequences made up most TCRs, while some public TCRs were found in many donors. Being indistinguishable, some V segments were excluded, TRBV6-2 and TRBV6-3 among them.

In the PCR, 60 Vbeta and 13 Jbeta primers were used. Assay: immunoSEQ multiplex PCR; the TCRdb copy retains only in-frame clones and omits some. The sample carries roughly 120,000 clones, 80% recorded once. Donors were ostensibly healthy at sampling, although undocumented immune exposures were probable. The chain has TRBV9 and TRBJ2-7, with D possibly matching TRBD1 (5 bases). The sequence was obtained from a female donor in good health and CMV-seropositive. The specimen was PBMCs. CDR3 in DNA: TGTGCCAGCAGCGTAGGTGGGGCTAGCTCCTACGAGCAGTACTTC. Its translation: CASSVGGASSYEQYF.